The 16 T cell receptor beta chains below were found in one sample sequenced in a study of technical replicates of blood from a few donors. Measured with immunoSEQ multiplex PCR; TCRdb has only the in-frame clones, and not every one. The sample records more than 65,000 clones, 91% being singletons. The sequencing input was T cells isolated from PBMCs. Every receptor here comes from a human donor in good health. Some clones in this sample may be carry-over from other donors' samples.

The J gene is TRBJ1-2, the V gene TRBV4-1; the D is unclear. The V end lost 0 bases, the J end lost 4 bases, and 6 bases lay between the germline ends. The CDR3 extends over 13 amino acids. The germline gives CDR1 MGHRA, CDR2 YSYEKL. This CDR3 reads CASSQDFGYGYTF. CDR3 coding DNA: TGCGCCAGCAGCCAAGATTTCGGCTATGGCTACACCTTC.

The genes are TRBV10-3 and TRBJ1-1, with D maybe TRBD1 (6 bases). V was shortened by 5 bases and J by 1 base, with 8 bases between the two germline ends. CDR1 ENHRY and CDR2 SYGVKD come from the germline V gene. The CDR3 is 13 amino acids. The CDR3 DNA sequence: TGTGCCATCAGTTCGACAGGGAACACTGAAGCTTTCTTT. This codes for CAISSTGNTEAFF.

The gene calls are TRBV10-3 and TRBJ2-2; D not certain. Trimming removed 0 bases at V and 7 bases at J, with 6 bases between. Germline V gene data show CDR1 as ENHRY and CDR2 as SYGVKD. This CDR3 contains 13 residues. The CDR3 sequence is CAISESLLGELFF. The CDR3 coding sequence is TGTGCCATCAGTGAGTCACTCCTCGGGGAGCTGTTTTTT.

This chain joins TRBV7-9 and TRBJ2-1, with 9 bases identical to TRBD2. J was trimmed by 4 bases and V by 1 base; bases with no gene match: 8. CDR1 is SEHNR and CDR2 is FQNEAQ in the germline V gene (reference sequence). There are 17 residues in the CDR3. CDR3 amino acids: CASSLELVLAGYNEQFF. CDR3 nucleotide sequence: TGTGCCAGCAGCTTAGAGCTCGTCCTAGCGGGATACAATGAGCAGTTCTTC.

CDR3 nucleotides: TGTGCCAGCAGCCCGACAGTCTCCTACGAGCAGTACTTC. Translated, it gives CASSPTVSYEQYF. The rearrangement links TRBV6-1 to TRBJ2-7; D is possibly TRBD1 (5 bases). Germline values: CDR1 MNHNS, CDR2 SASEGT. The ends were cut back, 6 bases at V and 0 bases at J, with 9 bases in the middle. This CDR3 is 13 amino acids long.

This clone was recorded only once. The chain uses TRBV30 and TRBJ1-1; D not certain. There are 13 residues in the CDR3. V shed 0 bases and J shed 6 bases, with 11 bases lying between them. Germline V gene sequence: CDR1 GTSNPN, CDR2 SVGIG (reference sequence). The CDR3 spells CAWSVYPVPEAFF. The DNA for the CDR3 is TGTGCCTGGAGTGTATATCCGGTTCCTGAAGCTTTCTTT.

This clone occurred once. The rearrangement links TRBV7-9 to TRBJ2-3, with 7 bases identical to TRBD2. The CDR3 is 14 amino acids. Germline V gene sequence: CDR1 SEHNR, CDR2 FQNEAQ (reference sequence). The V segment lost 3 bases and the J segment 6 bases; nucleotides outside the gene matches: 6. Written as DNA, the CDR3 is TGTGCCAGCAGCTTCACGCGGGGGAGCGATACGCAGTATTTT. Protein: CASSFTRGSDTQYF.

The chain couples TRBV7-3 to TRBJ2-1, with TRBD2 identical over 8 bases. There are 16 residues in the CDR3. The germline CDR1 and CDR2 sequences are SGHTA and FQGTGA. V trimming: 4 bases; J trimming: 2 bases; junction bases outside the gene matches: 7. CDR3 residues: CASSSMGRGAYNEQFF. CDR3 in DNA: TGTGCCAGCAGCTCGATGGGGCGGGGGGCCTACAATGAGCAGTTCTTC.

The rearrangement joins TRBV10-2 to TRBJ2-3, with 7 bases lining up with TRBD2. The CDR3 spans 16 residues. The V gene end was trimmed by 6 bases and the J gene end by 2 bases; junction bases not matched to a gene: 11. Per the germline V gene, CDR1 is WSHSY and CDR2 is SAAADI. CDR3 region: CASSEGAGIHTDTQYF. DNA for the CDR3: TGCGCCAGCAGCGAGGGAGCGGGGATACACACAGATACGCAGTATTTT.

The rearrangement uses TRBV5-6 and TRBJ2-3; tentatively, D is TRBD1 (6 bases). Trimming took 4 bases from V and 2 from J, leaving 11 bases between them. CDR1 and CDR2 (germline): SGHDT, YYEEEE. The CDR3 runs 14 residues. The CDR3 DNA is TGTGCCAGCAGCCGAGGACAGTACACAGATACGCAGTATTTT. Amino acid sequence: CASSRGQYTDTQYF.

The chain uses TRBV5-1 and TRBJ1-4, with 11 nucleotides matching TRBD1. Losses at the gene ends were 1 base for V and 3 bases for J; bases not matched to a gene: 2. From germline, CDR1 is SGHRS and CDR2 YFSETQ. The CDR3 has 16 residues. CDR3 residues: CASSLWGQGANEKLFF. The CDR3 DNA reads TGCGCCAGCAGCTTGTGGGGACAGGGGGCTAATGAAAAACTGTTTTTT.

This chain links TRBV7-3 with TRBJ1-3; no definite D call. The CDR3 contains 16 residues. Germline values: CDR1 SGHTA, CDR2 FQGTGA. The germline V and J ends were trimmed by 2 bases and 1 base, with 12 bases remaining between them. The CDR3, as DNA: TGTGCCAGCAGCTTAGCTCCGGGGTCGTCTGGAAACACCATATATTTT. As protein: CASSLAPGSSGNTIYF. Complete variable domain (other parts from reference TRBV7-3 and TRBJ1-3): GAGVSQTPSNKVTEKGKYVELRCDPISGHTALYWYRQSLGQGPEFLIYFQGTGAADDSGLPNDRFFAVRPEGSVSTLKIQRTERGDSAVYLCASSLAPGSSGNTIYFGEGSWLTVV.

The chain employs TRBV9 and TRBJ2-7; the match to TRBD2 covers 14 bases. After removal of 4 bases from V and 3 bases from J, the junction contained 3 bases not matched to a gene. This CDR3 has 15 amino acids. Per germline, CDR1 SGDLS and CDR2 YYNGEE. This chain's CDR3 is CASSNGLAGGYEQYF. The CDR3, as DNA: TGTGCCAGCAGCAACGGACTAGCGGGGGGCTACGAGCAGTACTTC.

This chain joins TRBV6-5 and TRBJ2-2; D may be TRBD1 (5 bases). With 2 bases removed from V and 4 bases from J, the gap between germline ends came to 14 bases. Germline values: CDR1 MNHEY, CDR2 SVGAGI. This CDR3 is built from 16 residues. CDR3: CASSYRGGAGTGELFF. CDR3 DNA: TGTGCCAGCAGTTACCGTGGTGGGGCTGGCACCGGGGAGCTGTTTTTT.

CDR3 residues: CASSRDVAGSAYNEQFF. CDR3 nucleotides: TGTGCCAGCAGCCGGGACGTAGCGGGATCCGCCTACAATGAGCAGTTCTTC. The rearrangement links TRBV4-2 to TRBJ2-1, with TRBD2 identical over 8 bases. The CDR3 is made up of 17 amino acids. Trimming took 4 bases from V and 2 from J; bases not matched to a gene: 10. CDR1 is LGHNA, CDR2 YNFKEQ, per germline.

This clone was counted a single time. This rearrangement joins TRBV5-1 to TRBJ1-2; 7 nucleotides agree with TRBD1. Trimming took 4 bases from V and 1 from J; bases not matched to a gene: 4. This CDR3 has 14 amino acids. The germline V gene encodes CDR1 SGHRS and CDR2 YFSETQ. CDR3 sequence (DNA): TGCGCCAGCAGCCGGGACAGCCTTAACTATGGCTACACCTTC. Translation: CASSRDSLNYGYTF. Looking up the rest from reference TRBV5-1 and TRBJ1-2 gives the full variable domain: KAGVTQTPRYLIKTRGQQVTLSCSPISGHRSVSWYQQTPGQGLQFLFEYFSETQRNKGNFPGRFSGRQFSNSRSEMNVSTLELGDSALYLCASSRDSLNYGYTFGSGTRLTVV.